A selection of T cell receptor beta chains follows, all from one sample in a study of blood T cell repertoires in COVID-19. Clones were sequenced by immunoSEQ multiplex PCR, and TCRdb holds only the in-frame ones, with some missing. The sample shows 90,000 to 120,000 clones, over 75% of them seen only once. The sequenced sample consisted of peripheral blood. These receptors were collected from a human donor in a cohort sampled during active COVID-19. The CDR3 runs from the conserved cysteine through the conserved F or W. The D gene is left open where the match is weak. Some rows mark clone size as missing; the rest say once, few, many or name a class of expanded clone.

v_gene: TRBV6-4
j_gene: TRBJ2-7
d_gene: NA
abundance: NA
CDR3nt: TGTGCTATGGCAAGGGAGTCCCCCTACGAGCAGTACTTC
CDR3aa: CAMARESPYEQYF

v_gene: TRBV15
j_gene: TRBJ1-4
d_gene: TRBD1
abundance: NA
CDR3nt: TGTGCCACCAGCAGAGCAAACAGGGGGCTTGGTGAAAAACTGTTTTTT
CDR3aa: CATSRANRGLGEKLFF

v_gene: TRBV25-1
j_gene: TRBJ2-3
d_gene: TRBD1
abundance: NA
CDR3nt: TGTGCCAGCAGTGAGGACAGGGGGAGTTTCACAGATACGCAGTATTTT
CDR3aa: CASSEDRGSFTDTQYF

v_gene: TRBV3-1/TRBV3-2
j_gene: TRBJ2-2
d_gene: NA
abundance: once
CDR3nt: TGTGCCAGCAGCCAAGCAGGGCTGGGCCAGAACACCGGGGAGCTGTTTTTT
CDR3aa: CASSQAGLGQNTGELFF

v_gene: TRBV10-1
j_gene: TRBJ2-3
d_gene: NA
abundance: NA
CDR3nt: TGCGCCAGCAGTGAGTCTGGGGGGGGGCGAACAGATACGCAGTATTTT
CDR3aa: CASSESGGGRTDTQYF

v_gene: TRBV27
j_gene: TRBJ2-7
d_gene: TRBD1
abundance: NA
CDR3nt: TGTGCCAGCAGTCCCCGGGACAGGGGATTACGGGAGCAGTACTTC
CDR3aa: CASSPRDRGLREQYF

v_gene: TRBV5-6
j_gene: TRBJ2-2
d_gene: NA
abundance: NA
CDR3nt: TGTGCCAGCAGCTTATTCCTCACCGGGGAGCTGTTTTTT
CDR3aa: CASSLFLTGELFF

v_gene: TRBV5-1
j_gene: TRBJ1-3
d_gene: TRBD1
abundance: NA
CDR3nt: TGCGCCAGCAGTTCGGACAGGGGCAAGTCTGGAAACACCATATATTTT
CDR3aa: CASSSDRGKSGNTIYF

v_gene: TRBV6-5
j_gene: TRBJ1-2
d_gene: NA
abundance: NA
CDR3nt: TGTGCCAGCAAGGAGGGGCGTACCTATGGCTACACCTTC
CDR3aa: CASKEGRTYGYTF

v_gene: TRBV29-1
j_gene: TRBJ2-7
d_gene: NA
abundance: once
CDR3nt: TGCAGCGTTTCAAGGGAGAGCTCCTACGAGCAGTACTTC
CDR3aa: CSVSRESSYEQYF

v_gene: TRBV5-1
j_gene: TRBJ1-1
d_gene: NA
abundance: NA
CDR3nt: TGCGCCAGCAGCTTCGGGACTTCGGGGTACCCTGAAGCTTTCTTT
CDR3aa: CASSFGTSGYPEAFF

v_gene: TRBV9
j_gene: TRBJ2-1
d_gene: NA
abundance: NA
CDR3nt: TGTGCCAGCAGCTTCTACCCTTCTAGCAATGAGCAGTTCTTC
CDR3aa: CASSFYPSSNEQFF

v_gene: TRBV5-4
j_gene: TRBJ2-3
d_gene: TRBD1
abundance: NA
CDR3nt: TGTGCCAGCAGCCAGGACAGGGGCACAGATACGCAGTATTTT
CDR3aa: CASSQDRGTDTQYF

v_gene: TRBV6-1
j_gene: TRBJ2-3
d_gene: TRBD2
abundance: NA
CDR3nt: TGTGCCAGCAGTGGGGTAGCGGGAGGGCCGGTGGTAGATACGCAGTATTTT
CDR3aa: CASSGVAGGPVVDTQYF

v_gene: TRBV7-9
j_gene: TRBJ2-3
d_gene: TRBD1
abundance: NA
CDR3nt: TGTGCCAGCAGCTCGCCGGGACAGGGGTCCGATACGCAGTATTTT
CDR3aa: CASSSPGQGSDTQYF

v_gene: TRBV7-3
j_gene: TRBJ2-3
d_gene: TRBD2
abundance: NA
CDR3nt: TGTGCCAGCAGCTTAGGACTAGGGGCAGATACGCAGTATTTT
CDR3aa: CASSLGLGADTQYF

v_gene: TRBV10-3
j_gene: TRBJ1-1
d_gene: TRBD1
abundance: NA
CDR3nt: TGTGCCATCAGTGAAGGGACAGTCATGAACACTGAAGCTTTCTTT
CDR3aa: CAISEGTVMNTEAFF

v_gene: TRBV19
j_gene: TRBJ1-1
d_gene: NA
abundance: NA
CDR3nt: TGTGCCAGTAGTATAGTGGGCAGCAGATACACTGAAGCTTTCTTT
CDR3aa: CASSIVGSRYTEAFF

v_gene: TRBV2
j_gene: TRBJ1-5
d_gene: TRBD1
abundance: few
CDR3nt: TGTGCCAGCAATACAGGGGAGAGGGGCAATCAGCCCCAGCATTTT
CDR3aa: CASNTGERGNQPQHF

v_gene: TRBV4-2
j_gene: TRBJ2-1
d_gene: TRBD2
abundance: NA
CDR3nt: TGTGCCAGCAGCCAAGGTAGCGGGAGTGGTTATGAGCAGTTCTTC
CDR3aa: CASSQGSGSGYEQFF

v_gene: TRBV5-1
j_gene: TRBJ2-7
d_gene: NA
abundance: NA
CDR3nt: TGCGCCAGCAGGCTGGACGGGGACTCCTACGAGCAGTACTTC
CDR3aa: CASRLDGDSYEQYF

v_gene: TRBV19
j_gene: TRBJ2-6
d_gene: TRBD1
abundance: NA
CDR3nt: TGTGCCAGTAGTAGGTACAGCCAGGGGGCGCGAGGGGCCAACGTCCTGACTTTC
CDR3aa: CASSRYSQGARGANVLTF

v_gene: TRBV6-1
j_gene: TRBJ1-2
d_gene: NA
abundance: NA
CDR3nt: TGTGCCAGCAGTGAAAGGTCGGACGGACTCTATGGCTACACCTTC
CDR3aa: CASSERSDGLYGYTF

v_gene: TRBV11-2
j_gene: TRBJ1-2
d_gene: TRBD1
abundance: NA
CDR3nt: TGTGCCAGCAGCTTCGGGACAGCTAACTATGGCTACACCTTC
CDR3aa: CASSFGTANYGYTF

v_gene: TRBV10-1
j_gene: TRBJ2-3
d_gene: TRBD2
abundance: NA
CDR3nt: TGCGCCAGCAGTGATGGGCGGGGGGGTGCAGATACGCAGTATTTT
CDR3aa: CASSDGRGGADTQYF

v_gene: TRBV19
j_gene: TRBJ2-7
d_gene: NA
abundance: NA
CDR3nt: TGTGCCAGTAGTTCGGGGGTGGGCCCCTACGAGCAGTACTTC
CDR3aa: CASSSGVGPYEQYF

v_gene: TRBV7-3
j_gene: TRBJ2-1
d_gene: NA
abundance: NA
CDR3nt: TGTGCCAGCAGCTTCGACAGCAACAATGAGCAGTTCTTC
CDR3aa: CASSFDSNNEQFF

v_gene: TRBV24-1
j_gene: TRBJ2-3
d_gene: NA
abundance: NA
CDR3nt: TGTGCCACCAGTGGCGGTGAGGCCGGCACAGATACGCAGTATTTT
CDR3aa: CATSGGEAGTDTQYF

v_gene: TRBV18
j_gene: TRBJ1-1
d_gene: NA
abundance: NA
CDR3nt: TGTGCCAGCTCACCAGCCAGTAAGAACACTGAAGCTTTCTTT
CDR3aa: CASSPASKNTEAFF

v_gene: TRBV15
j_gene: TRBJ1-1
d_gene: TRBD1
abundance: NA
CDR3nt: TGTGCCACCAGCCGCCAGGGACAGTATAACACTGAAGCTTTCTTT
CDR3aa: CATSRQGQYNTEAFF

v_gene: TRBV6-2/TRBV6-3
j_gene: TRBJ2-2
d_gene: NA
abundance: few
CDR3nt: TGTGCCAGCAACCCGGACTGGAACACCGGGGAGCTGTTTTTT
CDR3aa: CASNPDWNTGELFF

v_gene: TRBV27
j_gene: TRBJ2-7
d_gene: NA
abundance: NA
CDR3nt: TGTGCCAGCAGTCCAAAGTTCTTCCACCTAAATTACGAGCAGTACTTC
CDR3aa: CASSPKFFHLNYEQYF

v_gene: TRBV6-5
j_gene: TRBJ1-2
d_gene: TRBD1
abundance: NA
CDR3nt: TGTGCCAGCAGAAGACAGGGGGTAGGCTACACCTTC
CDR3aa: CASRRQGVGYTF

v_gene: TRBV5-1
j_gene: TRBJ2-7
d_gene: NA
abundance: once
CDR3nt: TGCGCCAGCAGCTTGGATCAGGGCCCCTACGAGCAGTACTTC
CDR3aa: CASSLDQGPYEQYF

v_gene: TRBV14
j_gene: TRBJ2-1
d_gene: TRBD2
abundance: NA
CDR3nt: TGTGCCAGCAGGTCGGGACTAGCGGGACATGAGCAGTTCTTC
CDR3aa: CASRSGLAGHEQFF

v_gene: TRBV13
j_gene: TRBJ2-5
d_gene: NA
abundance: once
CDR3nt: TGTGCCAGCAGCTTACACGGGAGCGAGATCTATGAGACCCAGTACTTC
CDR3aa: CASSLHGSEIYETQYF

v_gene: TRBV3-1/TRBV3-2
j_gene: TRBJ2-1
d_gene: TRBD2
abundance: NA
CDR3nt: TGTGCCAGCAGCCAAGGGGAGCGGGGGCCCCCGTCGAATGAGCAGTTCTTC
CDR3aa: CASSQGERGPPSNEQFF

v_gene: TRBV30
j_gene: TRBJ2-1
d_gene: TRBD1
abundance: NA
CDR3nt: TGTGCCTGGTGGGGCGGGACAGGGATCTACAATGAGCAGTTCTTC
CDR3aa: CAWWGGTGIYNEQFF

v_gene: TRBV5-1
j_gene: TRBJ2-2
d_gene: TRBD1
abundance: once
CDR3nt: TGCGCCAGCAGCTTGATACAGGGGAACGGGGAGCTGTTTTTT
CDR3aa: CASSLIQGNGELFF